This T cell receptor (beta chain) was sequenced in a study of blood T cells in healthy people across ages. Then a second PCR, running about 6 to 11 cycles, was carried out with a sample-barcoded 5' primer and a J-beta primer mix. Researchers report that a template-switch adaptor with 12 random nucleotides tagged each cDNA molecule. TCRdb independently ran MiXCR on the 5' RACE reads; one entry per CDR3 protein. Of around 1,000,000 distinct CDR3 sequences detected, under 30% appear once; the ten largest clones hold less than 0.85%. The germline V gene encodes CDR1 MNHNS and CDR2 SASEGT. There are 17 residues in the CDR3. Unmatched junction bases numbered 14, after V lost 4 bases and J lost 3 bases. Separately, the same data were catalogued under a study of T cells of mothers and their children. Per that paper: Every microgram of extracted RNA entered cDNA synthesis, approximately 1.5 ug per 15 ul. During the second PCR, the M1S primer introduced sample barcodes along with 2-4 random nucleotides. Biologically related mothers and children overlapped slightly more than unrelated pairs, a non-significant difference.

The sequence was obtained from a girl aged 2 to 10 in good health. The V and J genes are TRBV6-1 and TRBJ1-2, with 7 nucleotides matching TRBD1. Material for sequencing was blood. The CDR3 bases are TGTGCCAGCAGTGGAGCTAAAAGACAGGGATCGGACTATGGCTACACCTTC. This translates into CASSGAKRQGSDYGYTF.